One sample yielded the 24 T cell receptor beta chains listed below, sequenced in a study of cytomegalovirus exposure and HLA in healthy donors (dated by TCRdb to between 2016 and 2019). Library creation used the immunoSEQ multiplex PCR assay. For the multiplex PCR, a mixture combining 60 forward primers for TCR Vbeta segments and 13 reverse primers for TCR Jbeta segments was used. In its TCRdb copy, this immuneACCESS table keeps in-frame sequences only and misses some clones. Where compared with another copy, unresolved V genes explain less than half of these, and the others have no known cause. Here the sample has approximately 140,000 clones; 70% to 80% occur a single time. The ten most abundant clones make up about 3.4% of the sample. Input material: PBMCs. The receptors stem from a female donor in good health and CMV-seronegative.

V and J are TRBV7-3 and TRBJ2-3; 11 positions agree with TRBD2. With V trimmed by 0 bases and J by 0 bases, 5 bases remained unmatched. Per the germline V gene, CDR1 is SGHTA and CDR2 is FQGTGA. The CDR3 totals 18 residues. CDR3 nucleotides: TGTGCCAGCAGCTTAACGTTCGGGACTAGCGGTAGCACAGATACGCAGTATTTT. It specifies CASSLTFGTSGSTDTQYF.

CDR3: CASSANPGTSGSNTGELFF. CDR3 bases: TGTGCCAGCAGCGCAAACCCGGGGACTAGCGGGAGTAACACCGGGGAGCTGTTTTTT. V gene TRBV9 combines with J gene TRBJ2-2, with 14 bases fitting TRBD2. Trimming at V came to 3 bases and at J to 2 bases, leaving 9 bases not matched to a gene. Germline V CDR1 and CDR2: SGDLS, YYNGEE. This CDR3 comprises 19 residues.

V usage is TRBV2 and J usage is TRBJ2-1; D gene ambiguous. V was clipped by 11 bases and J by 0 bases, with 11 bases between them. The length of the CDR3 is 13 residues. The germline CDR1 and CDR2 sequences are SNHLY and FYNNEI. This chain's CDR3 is CARRGSSYNEQFF. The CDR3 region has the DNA TGTGCCCGGCGCGGAAGCTCCTACAATGAGCAGTTCTTC.

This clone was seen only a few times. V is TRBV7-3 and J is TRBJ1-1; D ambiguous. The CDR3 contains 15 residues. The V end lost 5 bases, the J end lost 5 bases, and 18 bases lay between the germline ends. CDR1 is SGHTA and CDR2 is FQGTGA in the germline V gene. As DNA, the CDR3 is TGTGCCAGCAGCGCAACGGGGAGGGTGATGACTGAAGCTTTCTTT. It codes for CASSATGRVMTEAFF.

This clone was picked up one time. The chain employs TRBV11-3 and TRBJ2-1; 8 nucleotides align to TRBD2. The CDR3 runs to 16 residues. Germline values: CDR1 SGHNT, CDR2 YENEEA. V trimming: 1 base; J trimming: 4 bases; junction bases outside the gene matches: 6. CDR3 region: CASSLASGGVYNEQFF. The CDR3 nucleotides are TGTGCCAGCAGCTTAGCCAGCGGGGGAGTATACAATGAGCAGTTCTTC.

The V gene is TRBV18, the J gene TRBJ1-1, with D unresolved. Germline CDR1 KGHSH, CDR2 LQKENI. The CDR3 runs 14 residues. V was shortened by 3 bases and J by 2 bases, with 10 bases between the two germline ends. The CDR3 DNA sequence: TGTGCCAGCTCACCGATCCAGACAAACACTGAAGCTTTCTTT. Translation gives CASSPIQTNTEAFF. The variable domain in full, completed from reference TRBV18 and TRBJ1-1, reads NAGVMQNPRHLVRRRGQEARLRCSPMKGHSHVYWYRQLPEEGLKFMVYLQKENIIDESGMPKERFSAEFPKEGPSILRIQQVVRGDSAAYFCASSPIQTNTEAFFGQGTRLTVV.

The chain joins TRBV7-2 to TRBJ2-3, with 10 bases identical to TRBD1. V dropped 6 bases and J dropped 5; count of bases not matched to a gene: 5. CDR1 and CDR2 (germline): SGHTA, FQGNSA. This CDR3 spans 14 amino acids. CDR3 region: CASSRQGARDTQYF. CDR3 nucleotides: TGTGCCAGCAGTCGACAGGGGGCGCGAGATACGCAGTATTTT.

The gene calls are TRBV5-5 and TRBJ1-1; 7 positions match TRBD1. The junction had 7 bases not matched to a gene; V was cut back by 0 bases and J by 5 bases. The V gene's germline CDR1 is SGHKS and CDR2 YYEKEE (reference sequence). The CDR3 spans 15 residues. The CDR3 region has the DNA TGTGCCAGCAGCTTGGAGGGGGCTAGAGGGACTGAAGCTTTCTTT. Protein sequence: CASSLEGARGTEAFF.

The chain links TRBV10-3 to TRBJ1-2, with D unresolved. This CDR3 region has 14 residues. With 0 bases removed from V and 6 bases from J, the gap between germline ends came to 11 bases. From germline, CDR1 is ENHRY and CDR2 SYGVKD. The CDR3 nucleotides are TGTGCCATCAGTGAGTCGAGGGAAGTCAATGGCTACACCTTC. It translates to CAISESREVNGYTF.

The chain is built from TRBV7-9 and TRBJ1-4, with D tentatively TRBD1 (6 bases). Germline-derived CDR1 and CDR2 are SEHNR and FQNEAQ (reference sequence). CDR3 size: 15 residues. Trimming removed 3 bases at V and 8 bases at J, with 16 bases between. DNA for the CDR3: TGTGCCAGCAGCTTGGGCCAGGGGTTTCGAGAAAAACTGTTTTTT. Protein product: CASSLGQGFREKLFF.

The CDR3 DNA sequence: TGTGCCATCAGTGACCCCGGGTCCCCTCGGACTGCCCAGCATTTT. As protein: CAISDPGSPRTAQHF. The gene calls are TRBV10-3 and TRBJ1-5; D not resolved. Looked up from germline, CDR1 is ENHRY and CDR2 is SYGVKD. Deletions cut 3 bases from V and 11 bases from J, with 20 bases between. The CDR3 has 15 amino acids.

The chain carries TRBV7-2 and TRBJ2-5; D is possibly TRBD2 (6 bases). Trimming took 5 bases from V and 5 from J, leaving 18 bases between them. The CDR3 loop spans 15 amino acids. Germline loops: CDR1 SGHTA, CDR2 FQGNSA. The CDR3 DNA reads TGTGCCAGCAGCCCTCGGGCCCCAGGGAGGGAGACCCAGTACTTC. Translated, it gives CASSPRAPGRETQYF.

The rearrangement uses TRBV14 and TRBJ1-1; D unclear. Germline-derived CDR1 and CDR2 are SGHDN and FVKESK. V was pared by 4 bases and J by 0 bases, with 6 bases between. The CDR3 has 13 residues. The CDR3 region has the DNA TGTGCCAGCAGCCTTAATATGAACACTGAAGCTTTCTTT. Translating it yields CASSLNMNTEAFF.

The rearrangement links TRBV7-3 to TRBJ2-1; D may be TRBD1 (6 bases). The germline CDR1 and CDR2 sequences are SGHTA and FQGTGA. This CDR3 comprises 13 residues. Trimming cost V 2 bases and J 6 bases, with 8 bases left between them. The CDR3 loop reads CASSLPGANEQFF. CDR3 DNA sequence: TGTGCCAGCAGCTTACCAGGGGCCAATGAGCAGTTCTTC.

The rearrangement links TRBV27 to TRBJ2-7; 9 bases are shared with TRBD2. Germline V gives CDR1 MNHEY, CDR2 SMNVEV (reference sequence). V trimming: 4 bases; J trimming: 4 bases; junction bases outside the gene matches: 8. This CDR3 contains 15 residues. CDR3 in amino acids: CASSSLTSGLYEQYF. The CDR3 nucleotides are TGTGCCAGCAGTTCCCTGACTAGCGGTTTATACGAGCAGTACTTC.

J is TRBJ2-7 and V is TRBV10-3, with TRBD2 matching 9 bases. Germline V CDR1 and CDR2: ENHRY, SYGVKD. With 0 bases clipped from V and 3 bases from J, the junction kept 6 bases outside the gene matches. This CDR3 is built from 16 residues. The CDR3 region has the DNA TGTGCCATCAGTGAGTCGACTCGGACTAGCGTCTACGAGCAGTACTTC. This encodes CAISESTRTSVYEQYF.

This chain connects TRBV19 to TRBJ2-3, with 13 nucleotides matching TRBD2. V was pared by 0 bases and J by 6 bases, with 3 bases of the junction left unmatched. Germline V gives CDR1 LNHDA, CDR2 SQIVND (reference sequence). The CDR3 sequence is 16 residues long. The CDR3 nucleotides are TGTGCCAGTAGTATAGATCTGACTAGCGGGAGGGATACGCAGTATTTT. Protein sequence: CASSIDLTSGRDTQYF.

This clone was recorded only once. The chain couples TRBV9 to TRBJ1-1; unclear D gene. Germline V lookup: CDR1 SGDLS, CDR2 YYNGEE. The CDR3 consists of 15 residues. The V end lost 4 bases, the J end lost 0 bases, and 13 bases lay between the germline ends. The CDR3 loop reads CASSPVAHMNTEAFF. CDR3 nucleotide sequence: TGTGCCAGCAGCCCCGTGGCCCATATGAACACTGAAGCTTTCTTT.

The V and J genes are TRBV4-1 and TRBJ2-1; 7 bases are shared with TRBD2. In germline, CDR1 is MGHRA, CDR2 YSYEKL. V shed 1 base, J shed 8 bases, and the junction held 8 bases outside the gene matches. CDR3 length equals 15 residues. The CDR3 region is CASSQGGRERDEQFF. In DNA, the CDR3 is TGCGCCAGCAGCCAAGGTGGGCGGGAGAGGGATGAGCAGTTCTTC.

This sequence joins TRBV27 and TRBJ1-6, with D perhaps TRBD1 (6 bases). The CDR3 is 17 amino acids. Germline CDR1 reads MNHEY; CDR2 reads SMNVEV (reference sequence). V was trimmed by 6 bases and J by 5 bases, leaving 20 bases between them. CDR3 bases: TGTGCCAGCAGGAACTTACAGGGCCCTTACCATAATTCACCCCTCCACTTT. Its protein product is CASRNLQGPYHNSPLHF.

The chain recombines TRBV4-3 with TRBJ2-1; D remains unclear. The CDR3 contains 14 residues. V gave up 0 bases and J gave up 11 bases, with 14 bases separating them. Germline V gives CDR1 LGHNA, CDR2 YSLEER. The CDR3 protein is CASSQDGQPRQQFF. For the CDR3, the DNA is TGCGCCAGCAGCCAAGATGGGCAGCCCAGGCAGCAGTTCTTC.

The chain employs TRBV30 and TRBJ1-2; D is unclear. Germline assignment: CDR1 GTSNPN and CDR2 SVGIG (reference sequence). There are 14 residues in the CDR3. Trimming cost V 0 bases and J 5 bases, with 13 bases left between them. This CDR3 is CAWSVQTSSYGYTF. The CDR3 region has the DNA TGTGCCTGGAGTGTACAGACATCTTCGTATGGCTACACCTTC.

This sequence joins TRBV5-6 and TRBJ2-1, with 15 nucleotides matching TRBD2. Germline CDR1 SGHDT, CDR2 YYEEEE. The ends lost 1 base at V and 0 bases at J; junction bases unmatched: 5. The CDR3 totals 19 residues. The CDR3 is CASSLLGLAGGLSYNEQFF. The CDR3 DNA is TGTGCCAGCAGCTTGTTGGGACTAGCGGGAGGCCTCTCCTACAATGAGCAGTTCTTC.

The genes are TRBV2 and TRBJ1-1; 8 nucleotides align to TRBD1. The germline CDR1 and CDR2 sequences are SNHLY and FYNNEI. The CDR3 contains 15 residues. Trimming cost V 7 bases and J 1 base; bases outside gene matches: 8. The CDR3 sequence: CASTPQGAKNTEAFF. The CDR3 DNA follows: TGTGCCAGCACCCCCCAGGGGGCAAAGAACACTGAAGCTTTCTTT. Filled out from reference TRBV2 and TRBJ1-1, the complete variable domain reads EPEVTQTPSHQVTQMGQEVILRCVPISNHLYFYWYRQILGQKVEFLVSFYNNEISEKSEIFDDQFSVERPDGSNFTLKIRSTKLEDSAMYFCASTPQGAKNTEAFFGQGTRLTVV.